This T cell receptor beta chain was sequenced during a study of regulatory T cells in long-lasting Graves disease. Time point described: newly diagnosed GD, antithyroid drugs for less than 3 months. Preparation of the TCR library used RNA extracted from PBMCs. This clonotype was observed at least ten times. Antigen unknown. Building of the TCR beta libraries involved iRepertoire HTBI primers and Arm-PCR of CDR3 regions. Via MiXCR, TCRdb re-called the multiplex PCR reads, giving one row per CDR3 protein. The data show roughly 420,000 distinct CDR3 sequences, roughly a sixth seen once. V was shortened by 5 bases and J by 5 bases, with 10 bases between the two germline ends. The CDR3 is 13 amino acids. Germline CDR1 is MDHEN and CDR2 is SYDVKM. Whole-study results and caveats: The study found TRBV28, TRBJ1-2 and TRBJ2-5 favored in persistent disease. New patients shared around 920 public clonotypes, fewer than the 2,500 to 3,500 shared by persistent patients.

This material consisted of peripheral blood mononuclear cells (PBMCs), taken at new diagnosis, from a patient treated with antithyroid drugs. J is TRBJ1-5 and V is TRBV28, with D possibly being TRBD1 (5 bases). The sequence derives from a female donor with Graves disease. Here the CDR3 reads CASSMGGYQPQHF. DNA of the CDR3: TGTGCCAGCAGTATGGGGGGATATCAGCCCCAGCATTTT.